This is a list of T cell receptor beta chains from one sample in a study of cytomegalovirus exposure and HLA in healthy donors. TCRdb's copy holds only in-frame clones and misses some; the assay was immunoSEQ multiplex PCR. Among 55,000 to 80,000 clones, around 95% were seen once, and the ten largest hold less than 3.5%. Sequencing was done on a sample of PBMCs. Receptor source: a man in his late teens or twenties in good health and CMV-seronegative. CDR3s include the opening cysteine and the closing phenylalanine or tryptophan. D genes are given only for firm matches. Size is stated for part of the rows, as once, few or many counts, or as a class when the clone is expanded.

TRBJ2-7 | TRBD2 | NA | TRBV4-1 | 15 | CASSQAGLANYEQYF | TGCGCCAGCAGCCAAGCGGGACTAGCGAACTACGAGCAGTACTTC
TRBJ1-1 | NA | NA | TRBV30 | 12 | CAWSPENTEAFF | TGTGCCTGGTCACCAGAAAACACTGAAGCTTTCTTT
TRBJ1-1 | TRBD1 | NA | TRBV9 | 15 | CASSVAAAGQFEAFF | TGTGCCAGCAGCGTAGCCGCGGCGGGACAGTTTGAAGCTTTCTTT
TRBJ2-3 | NA | NA | TRBV15 | 13 | CATSRPGSDTQYF | TGTGCCACCAGCAGACCGGGGTCAGATACGCAGTATTTT
TRBJ2-2 | NA | NA | TRBV7-3 | 14 | CASSTHLNTGELFF | TGTGCCAGCAGCACCCACTTGAACACCGGGGAGCTGTTTTTT
TRBJ1-2 | TRBD1 | NA | TRBV9 | 16 | CASSVAPGQGNYGYTF | TGTGCCAGCAGCGTAGCCCCGGGACAGGGGAACTATGGCTACACCTTC
TRBJ2-7 | NA | NA | TRBV9 | 14 | CASSVGPGAGEQYF | TGTGCCAGCAGCGTAGGCCCAGGGGCGGGCGAGCAGTACTTC
TRBJ1-5 | NA | NA | TRBV30 | 13 | CASGDSRNQPQHF | TGTGCCTCCGGAGACAGCCGCAATCAGCCCCAGCATTTT
TRBJ2-5 | NA | NA | TRBV2 | 13 | CASLRDLAGTQYF | TGTGCCAGTCTAAGGGATCTGGCGGGGACCCAGTACTTC
TRBJ2-7 | TRBD1 | NA | TRBV7-8 | 14 | CASSYNRGLYEQYF | TGTGCCAGCAGCTACAACAGGGGGCTGTACGAGCAGTACTTC
TRBJ2-7 | TRBD1 | NA | TRBV28 | 13 | CASSFGDSYEQYF | TGTGCCAGCAGTTTTGGGGACAGCTACGAGCAGTACTTC
TRBJ2-5 | TRBD2 | NA | TRBV4-3 | 16 | CASSQDLAGARETQYF | TGCGCCAGCAGCCAAGATCTAGCGGGGGCTAGGGAGACCCAGTACTTC
TRBJ2-1 | TRBD2 | NA | TRBV6-1 | 14 | CASQRGLSYNEQFF | TGTGCCAGTCAGCGGGGACTCTCCTACAATGAGCAGTTCTTC
TRBJ2-1 | TRBD1 | NA | TRBV10-3 | 12 | CAISSNPGGQFF | TGTGCCATCAGTTCTAATCCAGGGGGCCAGTTCTTC
TRBJ1-2 | NA | NA | TRBV6-4 | 15 | CASSDSTEAVRGYTF | TGTGCCAGCAGTGACTCGACAGAAGCAGTGAGGGGCTACACCTTC
TRBJ1-1 | TRBD1 | once | TRBV2 | 13 | CASSEDRVTEAFF | TGTGCCAGCAGTGAGGACAGGGTAACGGAAGCTTTCTTT
TRBJ1-6 | NA | NA | TRBV19 | 16 | CASNVGTEVPNSPLHF | TGTGCCAGTAATGTGGGGACTGAGGTTCCAAATTCACCCCTCCACTTT
TRBJ1-3 | TRBD1 | NA | TRBV7-8 | 15 | CASRGQLNTGNTIYF | TGTGCCAGCAGGGGACAGCTAAATACTGGAAACACCATATATTTT
TRBJ1-1 | TRBD1 | NA | TRBV29-1 | 13 | CSGCRGPGTEAFF | TGCAGCGGTTGTAGGGGGCCGGGAACTGAAGCTTTCTTT
TRBJ1-3 | NA | NA | TRBV6-1 | 15 | CASRVGQSSGNTIYF | TGTGCCAGCAGGGTTGGACAGTCCTCTGGAAACACCATATATTTT
TRBJ2-2 | NA | NA | TRBV5-1 | 14 | CASSFDGYTGELFF | TGCGCCAGCAGCTTCGACGGGTACACCGGGGAGCTGTTTTTT
TRBJ1-4 | NA | NA | TRBV30 | 14 | CAWSVGDMGEKLFF | TGTGCCTGGAGTGTAGGGGATATGGGGGAAAAACTGTTTTTT
TRBJ2-3 | NA | NA | TRBV7-8 | 17 | CASSHVRGHRAPDTQYF | TGTGCCAGCAGCCACGTCCGGGGACACAGAGCGCCAGATACGCAGTATTTT
TRBJ1-1 | NA | NA | TRBV4-2 | 17 | CASSPSGTLRTDTEAFF | TGTGCCAGCAGCCCATCCGGGACATTGAGAACGGACACTGAAGCTTTCTTT
TRBJ1-5 | NA | NA | TRBV30 | 13 | CAWSVRSGEPQHF | TGTGCCTGGAGTGTACGATCCGGGGAGCCCCAGCATTTT